The 17 T cell receptor beta chains presented below share a single source sample, sequenced in a study of CD8 T cells in Susac syndrome. cDNA came from about 0.5 to 1 ug RNA primed by random hexamers. MiXCR, applied by TCRdb to the immunoSEQ multiplex PCR reads, yields one record per CDR3 protein. In the table there are about 300,000 distinct CDR3 sequences, approximately 91% of which are singletons. Sequencing was performed on CD8+ T cells from PBMCs. The receptors come from a human donor with multiple sclerosis.

This chain joins TRBV11-2 and TRBJ1-4; D may be TRBD1 (5 bases). Trimming left V 5 bases short and J 5 bases short, with 15 bases between. The length of the CDR3 is 15 residues. Germline CDR1 is SGHAT and CDR2 is FQNNGV. The CDR3 protein is CASSQWAGKNEKLFF. CDR3 nucleotides: TGTGCCAGCAGCCAGTGGGCAGGGAAGAATGAAAAACTGTTTTTT.

The chain couples TRBV29-1 to TRBJ2-1, with D tentatively TRBD1 (5 bases). Looked up from germline, CDR1 is SQVTM and CDR2 is ANQGSEA. V gave up 3 bases and J gave up 8 bases, with 20 bases separating them. The CDR3 has 15 amino acids. The CDR3, as DNA: TGCAGCGTTGAGACAGCCGAACCGATTAGGGATGAGCAGTTCTTC. Translated, it gives CSVETAEPIRDEQFF.

As for this clonotype: Relative to the germline gene, one junction end is altered; a read error may explain this. The rearrangement links TRBV7-7 to TRBJ2-1; the D gene is possibly TRBD2 (6 bases). This CDR3 spans 21 amino acids. CDR1 and CDR2 from the germline V gene are SSHAT and FNYEAQ (reference sequence). The CDR3 loop is CASSLAPGGFFNQSSYNEQFF. The CDR3 nucleotides are TGTGCTAGCAGCTTAGCCCCCGGGGGTTTCTTTAACCAGAGCTCCTACAATGAGCAGTTCTTC.

The J gene is TRBJ2-5, the V gene TRBV7-9; 10 nucleotides match TRBD1. Germline CDR1 is SEHNR and CDR2 is FQNEAQ (reference sequence). This CDR3 is 15 amino acids long. The J segment lost 1 base and the V segment lost 5 bases, leaving 4 bases of the junction unmatched. CDR3 bases: TGTGCCAGCAGCCATAGACAGGGGGCCCAAGAGACCCAGTACTTC. Its translation: CASSHRQGAQETQYF.

The chain recombines TRBV2 with TRBJ1-1; 11 bases are a match to TRBD1. The CDR3 loop spans 17 amino acids. Germline CDR1 SNHLY, CDR2 FYNNEI. The V and J ends lost 1 base and 5 bases, in that order; junction bases with no gene match: 9. CDR3 nucleotides: TGTGCCAGCAGTGAAGGGTGGTGGACAGGGGGCATAACTGAAGCTTTCTTT. Its protein is CASSEGWWTGGITEAFF.

This clonotype has a single count. The genes are TRBV30 and TRBJ2-6; D gene unclear. V was trimmed by 1 base and J by 0 bases, leaving 7 bases between them. The CDR3 covers 15 residues. Per the germline V gene, CDR1 is GTSNPN and CDR2 is SVGIG (reference sequence). The CDR3 DNA follows: TGTGCCTGGAGTGGGGGATACTCTGGGGCCAACGTCCTGACTTTC. Translating gives CAWSGGYSGANVLTF.

The chain uses TRBV5-1 and TRBJ2-2, with D uncertain. Looked up from germline, CDR1 is SGHRS and CDR2 is YFSETQ. The CDR3 is 13 residues long. V gave up 0 bases and J gave up 4 bases, with 4 bases separating them. This chain's CDR3 is CASSLAGTGELFF. The CDR3 DNA is TGCGCCAGCAGCTTGGCGGGCACCGGGGAGCTGTTTTTT.

The table lists this clonotype with a few counts. CDR3 protein: CASTSAGNQPQHF. For the CDR3, the DNA is TGTGCCAGCACCTCAGCAGGCAATCAGCCCCAGCATTTT. The chain carries TRBV12-3 or TRBV12-4 and TRBJ1-5; no definite D call. Deletions cut 7 bases from V and 2 bases from J, with 9 bases between. The CDR3 totals 13 residues.

This chain connects TRBV21-1 to TRBJ2-1; the table gives TRBD1 as D, unverified against the DNA. TRBV21-1 has pseudogene status. The length of the CDR3 is 15 residues. CDR3 loop: CASSKWDRQYNEQFF. The CDR3 bases are TGTGCCAGCAGCAAATGGGACAGGCAATACAATGAGCAGTTCTTC.

This chain connects TRBV13 to TRBJ2-3; TRBD1 agrees at 8 bases. The CDR3 is made up of 14 amino acids. Losses at the gene ends were 4 bases for V and 6 bases for J; bases not matched to a gene: 6. Germline values: CDR1 PRHDT, CDR2 FYEKMQ (reference sequence). In DNA, the CDR3 is TGTGCCAGCAGCTCCGGACAGGGAGTGGATACGCAGTATTTT. The encoded protein is CASSSGQGVDTQYF.

The rearrangement uses TRBV7-8 and TRBJ1-6; a weak D match, TRBD1 (6 bases). The CDR3 is made up of 14 amino acids. Germline loops: CDR1 SGHVS, CDR2 FQNEAQ. V dropped 5 bases and J dropped 6 bases, with 11 bases sitting between them. This CDR3 reads CASSKTGPNSPLHF. CDR3 bases: TGTGCCAGCAGCAAGACAGGACCTAATTCACCCCTCCACTTT.

CDR3 sequence (DNA): TGTGCCAGCAGGCAGCACAGCCAAGAGACCCAGTACTTC. It codes for CASRQHSQETQYF. The chain has TRBV27 and TRBJ2-5; the D is unclear. The CDR3 is 13 residues long. Germline CDR1 and CDR2: MNHEY and SMNVEV (reference sequence). V was clipped by 6 bases and J by 1 base, with 9 bases between them.

This rearrangement joins TRBV9 to TRBJ2-7; 7 positions match TRBD2. The CDR3 has 16 amino acids. Trimming cost V 4 bases and J 3 bases; bases outside gene matches: 13. Germline V gives CDR1 SGDLS, CDR2 YYNGEE. The CDR3: CASSPFLGGNVYEQYF. For the CDR3, the DNA is TGTGCCAGCAGCCCTTTTTTGGGAGGGAACGTCTACGAGCAGTACTTC.

The rearrangement uses TRBV14 and TRBJ2-6; D is uncertain. The V end was cut by 4 bases, the J end by 2 bases, with 6 bases between. The CDR3 runs to 14 residues. CDR1 is SGHDN, CDR2 FVKESK, per germline. The CDR3 protein is CASSRTTGANVLTF. The CDR3 DNA sequence: TGTGCCAGCAGCCGGACGACTGGGGCCAACGTCCTGACTTTC.

The chain joins TRBV27 to TRBJ1-5, with 9 bases matching TRBD1. Looked up from germline, CDR1 is MNHEY and CDR2 is SMNVEV (reference sequence). J lost 7 bases, V lost 3 bases, and 16 bases had no gene match. The CDR3 length is 18 residues. This CDR3 is CASSFPEARTGARQPQHF. CDR3 bases: TGTGCCAGCAGTTTCCCCGAAGCCCGGACAGGGGCGAGGCAGCCCCAGCATTTT.

This chain uses TRBV29-1 with TRBJ1-1, with unresolved D. The V gene lost 5 bases and the J gene lost 4 bases, with 11 bases spanning the gap. Germline lookup yields CDR1 SQVTM and CDR2 ANQGSEA. The CDR3 is 12 amino acids. CDR3 protein: CSVIQSGTEAFF. The CDR3 region has the DNA TGCAGCGTTATTCAGTCGGGCACTGAAGCTTTCTTT.

The rearrangement uses TRBV2 and TRBJ1-2, with D possibly matching TRBD1 (6 bases). Germline CDR1 reads SNHLY; CDR2 reads FYNNEI. V lost 6 bases and J 0 bases, leaving 11 bases between the germline ends. The CDR3 is made up of 14 amino acids. The CDR3 coding sequence is TGTGCCAGCAGAGGGGGGTCCACTAACTATGGCTACACCTTC. Translation gives CASRGGSTNYGYTF.